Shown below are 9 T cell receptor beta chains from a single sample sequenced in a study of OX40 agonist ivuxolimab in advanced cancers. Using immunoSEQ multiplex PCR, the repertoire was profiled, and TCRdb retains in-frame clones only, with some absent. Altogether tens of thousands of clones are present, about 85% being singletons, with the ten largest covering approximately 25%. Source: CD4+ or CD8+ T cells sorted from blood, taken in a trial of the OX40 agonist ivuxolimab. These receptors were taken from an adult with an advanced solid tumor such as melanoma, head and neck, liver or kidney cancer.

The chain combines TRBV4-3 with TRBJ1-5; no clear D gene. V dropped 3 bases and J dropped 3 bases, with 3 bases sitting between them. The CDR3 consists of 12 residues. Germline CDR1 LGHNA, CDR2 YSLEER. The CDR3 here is CASSQDNQPQHF. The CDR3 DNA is TGCGCCAGCAGCCAGGACAATCAGCCCCAGCATTTT.

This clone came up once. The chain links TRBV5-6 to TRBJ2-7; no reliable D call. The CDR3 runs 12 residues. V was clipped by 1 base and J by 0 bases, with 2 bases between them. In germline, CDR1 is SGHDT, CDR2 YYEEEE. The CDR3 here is CASSLSSYEQYF. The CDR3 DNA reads TGTGCCAGCAGCTTGAGCTCCTACGAGCAGTACTTC.

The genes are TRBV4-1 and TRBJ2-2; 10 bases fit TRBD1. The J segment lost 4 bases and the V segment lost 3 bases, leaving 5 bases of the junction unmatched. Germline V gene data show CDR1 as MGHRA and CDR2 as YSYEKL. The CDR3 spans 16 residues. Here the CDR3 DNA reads TGCGCCAGCAGCCAGGGGACAGGGGCTGTCACCGGGGAGCTGTTTTTT. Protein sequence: CASSQGTGAVTGELFF.

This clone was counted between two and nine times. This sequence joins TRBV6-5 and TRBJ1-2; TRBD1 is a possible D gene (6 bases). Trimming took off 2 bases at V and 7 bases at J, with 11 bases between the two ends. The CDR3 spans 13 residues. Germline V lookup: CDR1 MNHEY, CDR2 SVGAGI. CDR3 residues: CASSYEGGIGYTF. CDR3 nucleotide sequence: TGTGCCAGCAGTTACGAAGGGGGAATTGGCTACACCTTC.

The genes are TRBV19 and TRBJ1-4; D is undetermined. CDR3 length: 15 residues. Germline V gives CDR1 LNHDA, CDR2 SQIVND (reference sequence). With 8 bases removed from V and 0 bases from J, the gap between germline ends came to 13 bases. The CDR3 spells CASGPTQATNEKLFF. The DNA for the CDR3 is TGTGCCAGTGGGCCCACCCAAGCAACTAATGAAAAACTGTTTTTT.

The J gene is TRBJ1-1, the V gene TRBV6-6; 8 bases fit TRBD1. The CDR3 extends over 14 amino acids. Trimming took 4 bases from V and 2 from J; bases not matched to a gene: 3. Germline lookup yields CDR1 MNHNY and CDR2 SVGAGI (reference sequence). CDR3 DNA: TGTGCCAGCAGTTCGTCAGGGGGCAACACTGAAGCTTTCTTT. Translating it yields CASSSSGGNTEAFF.

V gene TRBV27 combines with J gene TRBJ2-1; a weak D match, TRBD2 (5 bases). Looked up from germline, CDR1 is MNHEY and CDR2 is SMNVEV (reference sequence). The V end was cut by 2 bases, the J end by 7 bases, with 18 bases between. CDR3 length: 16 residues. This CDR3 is CASSLPVAGGRNEQFF. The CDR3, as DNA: TGTGCCAGCAGTTTACCGGTCGCGGGCGGGCGGAATGAGCAGTTCTTC.

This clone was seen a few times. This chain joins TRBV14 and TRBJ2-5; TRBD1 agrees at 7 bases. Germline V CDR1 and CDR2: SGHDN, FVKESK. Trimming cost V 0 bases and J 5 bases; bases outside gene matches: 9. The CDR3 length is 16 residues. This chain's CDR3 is CASSQDFGQAQETQYF. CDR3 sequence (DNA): TGTGCCAGCAGCCAAGATTTCGGACAGGCCCAGGAGACCCAGTACTTC. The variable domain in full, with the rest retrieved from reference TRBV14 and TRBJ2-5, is EAGVTQFPSHSVIEKGQTVTLRCDPISGHDNLYWYRRVMGKEIKFLLHFVKESKQDESGMPNNRFLAERTGGTYSTLKVQPAELEDSGVYFCASSQDFGQAQETQYFGPGTRLLVL.

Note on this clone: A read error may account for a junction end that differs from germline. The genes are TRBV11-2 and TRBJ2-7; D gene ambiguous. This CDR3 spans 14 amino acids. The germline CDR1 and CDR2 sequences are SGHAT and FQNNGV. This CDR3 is CASSLEGLSYEQYF. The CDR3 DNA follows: TGTGCCAGCAGCCTAGAAGGGCTCTCCTACGAGCAGTACTTC.